One sample yielded the 29 T cell receptor beta chains listed below, sequenced in a study of T cell responses to AZD1222 COVID-19 vaccine. Some clones are missing from TCRdb's copy, which holds only in-frame ones; the method was immunoSEQ multiplex PCR. The sample contains around 100,000 clones, roughly 90% of which appear only once. Sequenced material: peripheral blood, taken on day 0 of AZD1222 vaccination. These receptors came from an adult in good health.

The V and J genes are TRBV14 and TRBJ2-3; D uncertain. V dropped 4 bases and J dropped 2 bases, with 13 bases sitting between them. The CDR3 has 15 residues. Germline V lookup: CDR1 SGHDN, CDR2 FVKESK. CDR3 nucleotides: TGTGCCAGCAGCCTCCGGATCTCATCCACAGATACGCAGTATTTT. Translation: CASSLRISSTDTQYF. The complete variable domain, with remaining parts taken from reference TRBV14 and TRBJ2-3, reads EAGVTQFPSHSVIEKGQTVTLRCDPISGHDNLYWYRRVMGKEIKFLLHFVKESKQDESGMPNNRFLAERTGGTYSTLKVQPAELEDSGVYFCASSLRISSTDTQYFGPGTRLTVL.

The V gene is TRBV5-4, the J gene TRBJ1-6, with 7 bases that match TRBD1. Germline-derived CDR1 and CDR2 are SGHNT and YYREEE (reference sequence). The CDR3 covers 13 residues. Losses at the gene ends were 5 bases for V and 10 bases for J; bases not matched to a gene: 6. CDR3 amino acids: CASSTGENSPLHF. The CDR3 DNA is TGTGCCAGCAGTACAGGGGAGAACTCACCCCTCCACTTT.

This clone was counted only a few times. The rearrangement joins TRBV18 to TRBJ2-2; D perhaps matches TRBD1 (6 bases). V was cut by 6 bases and J by 3 bases, with 11 bases left in between. This CDR3 comprises 14 residues. The germline gives CDR1 KGHSH, CDR2 LQKENI. This CDR3 is CASSPGADTGELFF. The CDR3 DNA reads as TGTGCCAGCTCCCCAGGGGCCGACACCGGGGAGCTGTTTTTT.

The chain joins TRBV7-8 to TRBJ2-7; D perhaps matches TRBD1 (5 bases). The V gene's germline CDR1 is SGHVS and CDR2 FQNEAQ. This CDR3 is built from 13 residues. Between the trimmed V and J ends, which lost 2 bases and 2 bases, there was a span of 7 bases. The CDR3 spells CASSLRQTYEQYF. The CDR3 DNA reads TGTGCCAGCAGCTTACGACAGACCTACGAGCAGTACTTC.

This chain joins TRBV23-1 and TRBJ1-1; D not certain. TRBV23-1 falls under the ORF class, with uncertain function. Trimming took off 2 bases at V and 1 base at J, with 2 bases between the two ends. This CDR3 is built from 12 residues. The DNA for the CDR3 is TGCGCCAGCAGTCAACGGAACACTGAAGCTTTCTTT. As protein: CASSQRNTEAFF.

The CDR3 spells CASSRLEDWNYEQYF. CDR3 in DNA: TGTGCCAGCAGCCGCCTAGAGGACTGGAACTACGAGCAGTACTTC. The chain has TRBV11-2 and TRBJ2-7; a weak D match, TRBD2 (5 bases). Germline CDR1 and CDR2: SGHAT and FQNNGV. This CDR3 comprises 15 residues. The V end lost 5 bases, the J end lost 3 bases, and 17 bases lay between the germline ends.

The gene calls are TRBV5-4 and TRBJ2-6; the match to TRBD1 covers 7 bases. V shed 4 bases, J shed 2 bases, and the junction held 12 bases outside the gene matches. The CDR3 has 18 amino acids. In germline, CDR1 is SGHNT, CDR2 YYREEE (reference sequence). CDR3: CASSPGQLRGAGANVLTF. The CDR3 DNA reads as TGTGCCAGCAGCCCGGGACAGCTCCGAGGGGCTGGGGCCAACGTCCTGACTTTC.

J is TRBJ1-3 and V is TRBV7-2; 8 bases map to TRBD1. Germline V CDR1 and CDR2: SGHTA, FQGNSA. The CDR3 loop spans 16 amino acids. Trimming took 4 bases from V and 0 from J; bases not matched to a gene: 5. The CDR3 bases are TGTGCCAGCAGCTCACAGGGGGTTCCCTCTGGAAACACCATATATTTT. This gives the protein CASSSQGVPSGNTIYF.

The rearrangement uses TRBV7-9 and TRBJ1-3; D call uncertain. The CDR3 runs 13 residues. Germline V gives CDR1 SEHNR, CDR2 FQNEAQ (reference sequence). Between the trimmed V and J ends, which lost 3 bases and 3 bases, there was a span of 6 bases. The CDR3 protein is CASSLDYGNTIYF. Here the CDR3 DNA reads TGTGCCAGCAGCTTGGACTATGGAAACACCATATATTTT.

V usage is TRBV24-1 and J usage is TRBJ2-3; perhaps D is TRBD1 or TRBD2 (5 bases each). The CDR3 covers 15 residues. V was cut by 1 base and J by 4 bases, with 11 bases left in between. The germline V gene has CDR1 KGHDR and CDR2 SFDVKD. DNA for the CDR3: TGTGCCACCAGTGATTTTGGCAGGGAGTCAGATACGCAGTATTTT. It encodes CATSDFGRESDTQYF.

The chain uses TRBV28 and TRBJ2-4; D not certain. The CDR3 has 16 amino acids. Trimming shortened V by 4 bases and J by 0 bases, and 13 bases separated the two germline ends. The germline V gene has CDR1 MDHEN and CDR2 SYDVKM. The CDR3 DNA follows: TGTGCCAGCAGTTCCCCGATTCCCGTAGCCAAAAACATTCAGTACTTC. It is translated as CASSSPIPVAKNIQYF.

The chain couples TRBV6-5 to TRBJ1-3; weak D call: TRBD1 (5 bases). CDR1 and CDR2 (germline): MNHEY, SVGAGI. V was cut by 6 bases and J by 2 bases, with 11 bases left in between. CDR3 size: 14 residues. The CDR3 sequence is CASRPRGAGNTIYF. CDR3 nucleotide sequence: TGTGCCAGCAGGCCGCGGGGGGCTGGAAACACCATATATTTT.

This chain uses TRBV10-3 with TRBJ2-7, with 11 bases fitting TRBD2. The CDR3 has 15 residues. Per germline, CDR1 ENHRY and CDR2 SYGVKD. The trim removed 7 bases at V and 5 bases at J, leaving 10 bases unmatched. The CDR3 DNA reads TGTGCCATCATGATAGCGGGGGGGTTAGGGAACGAGCAGTACTTC. The encoded protein is CAIMIAGGLGNEQYF.

The chain carries TRBV3-1 (or the pseudogene TRBV3-2) and TRBJ2-7; D uncertain. Trimming stripped 4 bases from V and 6 bases from J, with 13 bases between. Germline values: CDR1 LGHDT, CDR2 YNNKEL (reference sequence). CDR3 length equals 13 residues. CDR3 residues: CASSRLRDLEQYF. The CDR3 region has the DNA TGTGCCAGCAGCCGGCTCAGAGACCTCGAGCAGTACTTC.

The chain recombines TRBV27 with TRBJ2-1, with D maybe TRBD2 (7 bases). The CDR3 loop spans 15 amino acids. Germline values: CDR1 MNHEY, CDR2 SMNVEV (reference sequence). The ends were cut back, 5 bases at V and 2 bases at J, with 13 bases in the middle. CDR3 region: CASSPGGRTYNEQFF. As DNA, the CDR3 is TGTGCCAGCAGTCCGGGGGGCCGCACCTACAATGAGCAGTTCTTC.

The chain employs TRBV9 and TRBJ2-3; D is unclear. Germline CDR1 SGDLS, CDR2 YYNGEE. V dropped 3 bases and J dropped 2 bases, with 4 bases sitting between them. The CDR3 length is 12 residues. The CDR3: CASSAYTDTQYF. CDR3 coding DNA: TGTGCCAGCAGCGCATACACAGATACGCAGTATTTT.

V is TRBV12-3 or TRBV12-4 and J is TRBJ2-5; D ambiguous. V was shortened by 2 bases and J by 4 bases, with 8 bases between the two germline ends. The CDR3 is 13 amino acids. The CDR3 region is CASSLREPETQYF. As DNA, the CDR3 is TGTGCCAGCAGTTTAAGGGAACCAGAGACCCAGTACTTC.

The rearrangement links TRBV12-3 or TRBV12-4 to TRBJ1-1, with D possibly being TRBD1 (6 bases). Trimming pared 5 bases from V and 10 bases from J, leaving 17 bases between. The CDR3 has 13 amino acids. The CDR3 bases are TGTGCCAGCAGTGTACAGGGACGTAATGCAGCTTTCTTT. Amino acid sequence: CASSVQGRNAAFF.

The rearrangement uses TRBV28 and TRBJ2-1; 9 bases agree with TRBD2. CDR1 is MDHEN, CDR2 SYDVKM, per germline. V gave up 2 bases and J gave up 7 bases; unmatched junction bases: 6. The CDR3 loop spans 15 amino acids. The CDR3 nucleotides read TGTGCCAGCAGTTTAGTGGGAGCGGGAGGAAATGAGCAGTTCTTC. Protein: CASSLVGAGGNEQFF.

The chain is built from TRBV6-1 and TRBJ1-5, with D perhaps matching TRBD1 (5 bases). V lost 0 bases and J 2 bases, leaving 11 bases between the germline ends. The CDR3 is made up of 16 amino acids. Germline V gene data show CDR1 as MNHNS and CDR2 as SASEGT. The CDR3 loop reads CASSEASWGGNQPQHF. The CDR3 region has the DNA TGTGCCAGCAGTGAAGCGAGCTGGGGGGGCAATCAGCCCCAGCATTTT.

The J gene is TRBJ1-2, the V gene TRBV3-1 (or the pseudogene TRBV3-2), with TRBD1 identical over 8 bases. CDR1 is LGHDT, CDR2 YNNKEL, per germline (reference sequence). The length of the CDR3 is 15 residues. V was clipped by 2 bases and J by 5 bases; unmatched bases: 7. The CDR3 DNA follows: TGTGCCAGCAGCCAATCAGGGGGCGCGGGTTATGGCTACACCTTC. It specifies CASSQSGGAGYGYTF.

The gene calls are TRBV30 and TRBJ2-2; D remains unclear. V gave up 3 bases and J gave up 4 bases, with 12 bases separating them. CDR1 and CDR2 from the germline V gene are GTSNPN and SVGIG (reference sequence). CDR3 size: 14 residues. The CDR3 nucleotides read TGTGCCTGGAGAACGGGCACTCTCACCGGGGAGCTGTTTTTT. This encodes CAWRTGTLTGELFF.

V and J are TRBV19 and TRBJ1-6; TRBD1 is a possible D gene (6 bases). V was clipped by 7 bases and J by 4 bases, with 17 bases between them. The germline V gene has CDR1 LNHDA and CDR2 SQIVND (reference sequence). The CDR3 consists of 16 residues. The chain's CDR3 is CASTKTGQGYNSPLHF. The CDR3 DNA sequence: TGTGCCAGTACCAAAACAGGGCAGGGGTATAATTCACCCCTCCACTTT.

This clone showed up just a few times. The chain combines TRBV19 with TRBJ2-1, with TRBD2 identical over 10 bases. Germline-derived CDR1 and CDR2 are LNHDA and SQIVND (reference sequence). The length of the CDR3 is 14 residues. Unmatched junction bases numbered 10, after V lost 8 bases and J lost 9 bases. The CDR3 reads CASQPGLASAEQFF. The CDR3 nucleotides read TGTGCCAGTCAACCGGGACTAGCGTCTGCTGAGCAGTTCTTC.

The gene calls are TRBV4-3 and TRBJ2-2; D not resolved. The germline V and J ends were trimmed by 4 bases and 1 base, with 7 bases remaining between them. CDR1 is LGHNA and CDR2 is YSLEER in the germline V gene. CDR3 length: 14 residues. The CDR3 DNA reads as TGCGCCAGCAGCCTAAGGGAGAACACCGGGGAGCTGTTTTTT. It codes for CASSLRENTGELFF.

The J gene is TRBJ1-1, the V gene TRBV18; TRBD1 matches at 7 bases. The V and J ends lost 8 bases and 2 bases, in that order; junction bases with no gene match: 8. This CDR3 spans 14 amino acids. CDR1 and CDR2 (germline): KGHSH, LQKENI. The CDR3, as DNA: TGTGCCAGCGCACAGGGGTTTGGAAACACTGAAGCTTTCTTT. It translates to CASAQGFGNTEAFF.

The CDR3 DNA reads TGTGCCAGTAGCAGCAGGGAAGGCTACGAGCAGTACTTC. Its translation is CASSSREGYEQYF. The V and J genes are TRBV19 and TRBJ2-7, with D perhaps matching TRBD1 (5 bases). Germline CDR1 is LNHDA and CDR2 is SQIVND (reference sequence). V lost 6 bases and J 3 bases, leaving 12 bases between the germline ends. The CDR3 consists of 13 residues.

DNA of the CDR3: TGTGCCAGCAGCTTGGTCAGGGCGAGGGGCAATCAGCCCCAGCATTTT. This translates into CASSLVRARGNQPQHF. This chain joins TRBV5-8 and TRBJ1-5; perhaps TRBD1 as D (5 bases). The CDR3 loop spans 16 amino acids. Germline V lookup: CDR1 SGHTS, CDR2 YDEGEE. The V end lost 0 bases, the J end lost 2 bases, and 12 bases lay between the germline ends.

CDR3: CASSSTGGAYNEQFF. The CDR3 DNA reads as TGTGCCAGCAGCTCAACAGGGGGCGCCTACAATGAGCAGTTCTTC. The chain couples TRBV7-3 to TRBJ2-1; 9 bases are a match to TRBD1. Germline values: CDR1 SGHTA, CDR2 FQGTGA. The junction had 3 bases not matched to a gene; V was cut back by 4 bases and J by 2 bases. The length of the CDR3 is 15 residues. Complete variable domain (other parts from reference TRBV7-3 and TRBJ2-1): GAGVSQTPSNKVTEKGKYVELRCDPISGHTALYWYRQSLGQGPEFLIYFQGTGAADDSGLPNDRFFAVRPEGSVSTLKIQRTERGDSAVYLCASSSTGGAYNEQFFGPGTRLTVL.